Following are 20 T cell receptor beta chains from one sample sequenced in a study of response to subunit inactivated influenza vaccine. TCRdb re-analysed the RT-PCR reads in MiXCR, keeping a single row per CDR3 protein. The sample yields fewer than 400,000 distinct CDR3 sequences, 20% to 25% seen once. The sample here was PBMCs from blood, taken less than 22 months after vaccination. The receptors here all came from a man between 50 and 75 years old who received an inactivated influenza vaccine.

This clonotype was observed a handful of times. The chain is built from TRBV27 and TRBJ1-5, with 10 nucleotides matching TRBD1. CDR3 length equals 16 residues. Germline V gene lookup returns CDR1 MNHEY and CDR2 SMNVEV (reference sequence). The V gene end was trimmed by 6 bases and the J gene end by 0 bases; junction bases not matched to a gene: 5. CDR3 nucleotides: TGTGCCAGCAGGGACAGGGGGTTCTATAGCAATCAGCCCCAGCATTTT. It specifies CASRDRGFYSNQPQHF.

The chain's CDR3 is CASSSTISGTGKTQYF. CDR3 DNA sequence: TGTGCCAGCAGTTCTACCATTTCCGGGACAGGGAAGACCCAGTACTTC. The chain couples TRBV6-5 to TRBJ2-5; 9 bases are shared with TRBD1. Trimming removed 4 bases from V and 6 bases from J; junction bases left unmatched: 12. CDR3 length: 16 residues. Germline V gives CDR1 MNHEY, CDR2 SVGAGI.

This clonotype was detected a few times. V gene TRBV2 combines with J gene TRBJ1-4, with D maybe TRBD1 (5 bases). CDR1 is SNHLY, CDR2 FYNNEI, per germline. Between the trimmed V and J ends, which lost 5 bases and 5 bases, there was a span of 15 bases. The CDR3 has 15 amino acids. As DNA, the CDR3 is TGTGCCAGCAGTTACCGGGACCGTAAGAATGAAAAACTGTTTTTT. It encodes CASSYRDRKNEKLFF.

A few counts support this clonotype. In nucleotides, the CDR3 is TGTGCCAGTAGTCGCAGGGGAGGAGGAGTGAACACTGAAGCTTTCTTT. Translating it yields CASSRRGGGVNTEAFF. The J gene is TRBJ1-1, the V gene TRBV19; tentative D call: TRBD1 (6 bases). Germline lookup yields CDR1 LNHDA and CDR2 SQIVND (reference sequence). The CDR3 length is 16 residues. V gave up 5 bases and J gave up 0 bases, with 16 bases separating them.

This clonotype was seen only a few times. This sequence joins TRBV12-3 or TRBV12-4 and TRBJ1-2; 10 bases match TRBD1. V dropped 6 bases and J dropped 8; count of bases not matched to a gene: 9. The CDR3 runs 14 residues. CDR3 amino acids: CASRPGQGTRGYTF. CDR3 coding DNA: TGTGCCAGCAGGCCGGGACAGGGGACGCGGGGCTACACCTTC.

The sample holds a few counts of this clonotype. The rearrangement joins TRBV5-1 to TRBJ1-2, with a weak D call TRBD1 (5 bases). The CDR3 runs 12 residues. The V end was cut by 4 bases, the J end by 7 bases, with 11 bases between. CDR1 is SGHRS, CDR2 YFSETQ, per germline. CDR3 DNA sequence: TGCGCCAGCAGCGATGGAGGGGTTGGCTACACCTTC. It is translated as CASSDGGVGYTF.

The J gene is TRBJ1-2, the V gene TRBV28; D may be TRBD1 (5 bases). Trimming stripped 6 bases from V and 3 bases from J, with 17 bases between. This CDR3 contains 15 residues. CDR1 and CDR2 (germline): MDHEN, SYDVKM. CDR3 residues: CASRNYGTLDYGYTF. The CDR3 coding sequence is TGTGCCAGCAGAAACTACGGGACGTTGGACTATGGCTACACCTTC.

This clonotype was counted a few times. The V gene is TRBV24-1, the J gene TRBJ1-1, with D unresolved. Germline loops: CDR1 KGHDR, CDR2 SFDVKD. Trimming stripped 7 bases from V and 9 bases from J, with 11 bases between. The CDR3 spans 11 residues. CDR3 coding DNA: TGTGCCACCAGGCCTCCCCACCAAGCTTTCTTT. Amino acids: CATRPPHQAFF.

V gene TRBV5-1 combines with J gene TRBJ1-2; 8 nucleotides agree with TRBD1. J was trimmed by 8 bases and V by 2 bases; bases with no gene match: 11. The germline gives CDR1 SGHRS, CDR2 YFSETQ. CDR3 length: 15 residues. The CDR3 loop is CASSFGGQGWEGYTF. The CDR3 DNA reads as TGCGCCAGCAGCTTCGGAGGACAGGGTTGGGAGGGCTACACCTTC.

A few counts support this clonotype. The CDR3 DNA reads TGCAGTGCTAGAGATTGGCAGGCCTACGAGCAGTACTTC. This gives the protein CSARDWQAYEQYF. This chain uses TRBV20-1 with TRBJ2-7; no firm D call. The CDR3 is made up of 13 amino acids. Germline lookup yields CDR1 DFQATT and CDR2 SNEGSKA (reference sequence). Between the trimmed V and J ends, which lost 0 bases and 2 bases, there was a span of 8 bases.

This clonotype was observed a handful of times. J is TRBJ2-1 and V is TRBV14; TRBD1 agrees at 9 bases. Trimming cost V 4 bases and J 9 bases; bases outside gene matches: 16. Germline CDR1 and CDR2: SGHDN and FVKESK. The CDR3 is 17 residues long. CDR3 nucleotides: TGTGCCAGCAGCCGTCCCCCCGGGACAGGGTTCTTTGGTGAGCAGTTCTTC. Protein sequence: CASSRPPGTGFFGEQFF.

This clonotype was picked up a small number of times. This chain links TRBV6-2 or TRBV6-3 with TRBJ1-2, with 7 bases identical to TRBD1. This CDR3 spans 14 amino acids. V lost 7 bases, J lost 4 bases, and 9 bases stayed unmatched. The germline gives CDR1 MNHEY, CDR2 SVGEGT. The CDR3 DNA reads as TGTGCCAGCACCACGAGGGGGCGAGGCTATGGCTACACCTTC. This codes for CASTTRGRGYGYTF.

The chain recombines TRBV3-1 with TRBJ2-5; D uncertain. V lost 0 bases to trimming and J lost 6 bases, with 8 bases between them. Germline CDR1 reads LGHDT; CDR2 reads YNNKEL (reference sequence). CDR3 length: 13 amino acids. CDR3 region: CASSQDTRKTQYF. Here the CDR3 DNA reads TGTGCCAGCAGCCAAGACACTCGAAAGACCCAGTACTTC.

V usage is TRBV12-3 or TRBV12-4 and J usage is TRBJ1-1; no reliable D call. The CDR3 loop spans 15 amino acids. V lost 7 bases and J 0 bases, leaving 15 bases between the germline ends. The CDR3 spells CASTASRLMNTEAFF. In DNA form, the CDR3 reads TGTGCCAGCACGGCGTCCCGACTCATGAACACTGAAGCTTTCTTT.

DNA of the CDR3: TGTGCCAGCAGCCTAGAGGGGGCAGTTAATTCACCCCTCCACTTT. This gives the protein CASSLEGAVNSPLHF. This chain uses TRBV7-2 with TRBJ1-6, with TRBD1 matching 7 bases. Germline CDR1 SGHTA, CDR2 FQGNSA. Trimming cost V 5 bases and J 6 bases; bases outside gene matches: 7. The CDR3 extends over 15 amino acids.

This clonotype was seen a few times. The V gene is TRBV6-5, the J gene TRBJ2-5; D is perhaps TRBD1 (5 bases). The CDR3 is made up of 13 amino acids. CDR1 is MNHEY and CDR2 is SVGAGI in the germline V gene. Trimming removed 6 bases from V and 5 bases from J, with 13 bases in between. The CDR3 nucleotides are TGTGCCAGCAGGTACAGGCACTTTGAGACCCAGTACTTC. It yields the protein CASRYRHFETQYF.

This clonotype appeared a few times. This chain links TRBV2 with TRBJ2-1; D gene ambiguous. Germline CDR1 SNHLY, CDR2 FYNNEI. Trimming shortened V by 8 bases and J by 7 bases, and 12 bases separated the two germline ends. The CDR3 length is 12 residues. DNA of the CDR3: TGTGCCAGCTTTTACTACCCTAATGAGCAGTTCTTC. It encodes CASFYYPNEQFF.

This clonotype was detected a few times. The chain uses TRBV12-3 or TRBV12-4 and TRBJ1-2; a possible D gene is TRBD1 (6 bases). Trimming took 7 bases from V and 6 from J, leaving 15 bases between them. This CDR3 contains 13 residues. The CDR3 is CASKLQGSDGYTF. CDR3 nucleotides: TGTGCCAGCAAATTACAGGGTTCGGATGGCTACACCTTC.

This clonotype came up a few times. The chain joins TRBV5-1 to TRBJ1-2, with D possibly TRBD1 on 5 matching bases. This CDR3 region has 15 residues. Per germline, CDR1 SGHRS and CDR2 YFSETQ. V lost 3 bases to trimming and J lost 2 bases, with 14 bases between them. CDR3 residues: CASSSTNAGNYGYTF. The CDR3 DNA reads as TGCGCCAGCAGCTCGACCAACGCAGGGAACTATGGCTACACCTTC.

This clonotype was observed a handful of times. Here the CDR3 DNA reads TGTGCCAGCAGCCAAGATAAGACAGAAAACTATGGCTACACCTTC. It yields the protein CASSQDKTENYGYTF. V gene TRBV4-2 combines with J gene TRBJ1-2; possible D gene TRBD1, 5 bases. V gave up 0 bases and J gave up 2 bases, with 10 bases separating them. Looked up from germline, CDR1 is LGHNA and CDR2 is YNFKEQ. This CDR3 spans 15 amino acids.